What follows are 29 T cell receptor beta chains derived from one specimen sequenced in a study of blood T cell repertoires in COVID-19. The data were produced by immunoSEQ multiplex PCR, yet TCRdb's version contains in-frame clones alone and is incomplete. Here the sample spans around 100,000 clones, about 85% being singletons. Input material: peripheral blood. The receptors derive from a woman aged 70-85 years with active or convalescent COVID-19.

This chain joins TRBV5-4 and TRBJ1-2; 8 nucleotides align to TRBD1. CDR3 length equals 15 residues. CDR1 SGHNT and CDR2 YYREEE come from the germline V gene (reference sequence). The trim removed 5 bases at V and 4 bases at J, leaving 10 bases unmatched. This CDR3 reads CASRQGQGSLYGYTF. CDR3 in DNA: TGTGCCAGCAGACAAGGACAGGGCAGCCTCTATGGCTACACCTTC.

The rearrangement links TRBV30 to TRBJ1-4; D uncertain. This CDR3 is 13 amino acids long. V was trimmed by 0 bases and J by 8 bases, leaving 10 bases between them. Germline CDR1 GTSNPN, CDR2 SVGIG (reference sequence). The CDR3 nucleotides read TGTGCCTGGAGTGTACTTGCGGGGGAAAAACTGTTTTTT. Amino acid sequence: CAWSVLAGEKLFF. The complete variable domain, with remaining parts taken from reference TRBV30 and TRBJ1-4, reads SQTIHQWPATLVQPVGSPLSLECTVEGTSNPNLYWYRQAAGRGLQLLFYSVGIGQISSEVPQNLSASRPQDRQFILSSKKLLLSDSGFYLCAWSVLAGEKLFFGSGTQLSVL.

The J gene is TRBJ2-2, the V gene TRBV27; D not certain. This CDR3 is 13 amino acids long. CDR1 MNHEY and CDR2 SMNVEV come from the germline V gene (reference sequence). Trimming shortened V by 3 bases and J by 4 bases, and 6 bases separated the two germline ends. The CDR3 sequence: CASSFLPTGELFF. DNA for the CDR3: TGTGCCAGCAGTTTCCTCCCCACCGGGGAGCTGTTTTTT.

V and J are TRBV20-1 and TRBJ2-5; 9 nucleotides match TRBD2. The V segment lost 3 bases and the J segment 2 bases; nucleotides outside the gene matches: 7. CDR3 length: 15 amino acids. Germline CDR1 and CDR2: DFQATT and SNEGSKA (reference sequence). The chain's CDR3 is CSASFSGGTQETQYF. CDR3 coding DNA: TGCAGTGCTAGTTTTAGCGGGGGCACTCAAGAGACCCAGTACTTC.

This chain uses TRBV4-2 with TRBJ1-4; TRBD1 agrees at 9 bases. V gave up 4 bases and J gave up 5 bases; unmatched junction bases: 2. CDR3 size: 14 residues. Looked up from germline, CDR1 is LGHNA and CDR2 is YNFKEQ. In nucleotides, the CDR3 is TGTGCCAGCAGCCCGGGACAGGGAAATGAAAAACTGTTTTTT. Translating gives CASSPGQGNEKLFF.

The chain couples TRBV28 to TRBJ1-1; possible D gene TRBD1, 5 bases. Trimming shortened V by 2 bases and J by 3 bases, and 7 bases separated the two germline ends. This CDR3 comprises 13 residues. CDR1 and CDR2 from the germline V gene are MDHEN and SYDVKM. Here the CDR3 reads CASSLPGDTEAFF. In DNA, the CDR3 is TGTGCCAGCAGTTTACCGGGGGACACTGAAGCTTTCTTT.

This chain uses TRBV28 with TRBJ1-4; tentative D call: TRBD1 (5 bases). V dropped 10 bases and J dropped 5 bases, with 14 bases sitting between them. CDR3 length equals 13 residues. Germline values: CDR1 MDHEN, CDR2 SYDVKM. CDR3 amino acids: CATRGDPNEKLFF. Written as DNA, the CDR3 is TGTGCCACCCGGGGGGACCCCAATGAAAAACTGTTTTTT.

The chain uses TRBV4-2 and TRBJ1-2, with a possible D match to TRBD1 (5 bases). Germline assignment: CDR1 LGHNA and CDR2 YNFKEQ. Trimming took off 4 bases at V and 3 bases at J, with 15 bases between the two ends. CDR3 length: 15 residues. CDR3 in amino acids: CASSPLGGVDYGYTF. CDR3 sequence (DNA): TGTGCCAGCAGCCCCCTCGGAGGGGTTGACTATGGCTACACCTTC.

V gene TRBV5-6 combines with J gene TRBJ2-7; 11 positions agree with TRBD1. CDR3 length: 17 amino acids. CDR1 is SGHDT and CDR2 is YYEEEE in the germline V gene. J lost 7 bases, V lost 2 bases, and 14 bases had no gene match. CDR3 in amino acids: CASSFIPGTGGFGEQYF. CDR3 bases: TGTGCCAGCAGCTTCATCCCCGGGACAGGGGGTTTCGGGGAGCAGTACTTC.

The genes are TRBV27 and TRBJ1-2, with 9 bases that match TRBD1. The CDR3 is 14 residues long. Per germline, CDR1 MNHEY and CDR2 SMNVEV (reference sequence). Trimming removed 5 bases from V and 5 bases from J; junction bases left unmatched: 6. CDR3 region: CASSPRDRVYGYTF. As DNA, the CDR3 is TGTGCCAGCAGTCCCAGGGACAGGGTTTATGGCTACACCTTC.

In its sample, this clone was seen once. The DNA of the CDR3 is TGCGCCAGCAGCCTAAAAGCGGGAGAGGGAGGGGAGCAGTTCTTC. Translated: CASSLKAGEGGEQFF. This chain links TRBV5-1 with TRBJ2-1; TRBD2 aligns across 8 bases. Trimming took 4 bases from V and 10 from J; bases not matched to a gene: 13. The CDR3 is made up of 15 amino acids. The V gene's germline CDR1 is SGHRS and CDR2 YFSETQ.

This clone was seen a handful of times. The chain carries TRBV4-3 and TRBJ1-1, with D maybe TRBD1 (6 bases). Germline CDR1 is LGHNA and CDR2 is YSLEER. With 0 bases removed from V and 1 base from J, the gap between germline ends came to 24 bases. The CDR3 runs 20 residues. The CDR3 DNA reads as TGCGCCAGCAGCCAAGATGCTATCCCGGGACAATCTTCGAGGAACACTGAAGCTTTCTTT. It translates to CASSQDAIPGQSSRNTEAFF.

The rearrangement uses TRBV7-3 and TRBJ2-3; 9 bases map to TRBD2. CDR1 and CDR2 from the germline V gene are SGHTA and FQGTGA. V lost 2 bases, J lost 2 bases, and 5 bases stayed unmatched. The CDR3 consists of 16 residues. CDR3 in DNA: TGTGCCAGCAGCTTAGGGGTAGCGGGGGACACAGATACGCAGTATTTT. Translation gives CASSLGVAGDTDTQYF.

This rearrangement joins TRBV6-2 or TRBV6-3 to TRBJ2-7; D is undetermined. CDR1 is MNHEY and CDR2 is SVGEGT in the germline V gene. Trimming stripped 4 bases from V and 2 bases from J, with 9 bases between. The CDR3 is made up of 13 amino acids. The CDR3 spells CASSFLSPYEQYF. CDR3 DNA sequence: TGTGCCAGCAGTTTTCTGTCTCCCTACGAGCAGTACTTC.

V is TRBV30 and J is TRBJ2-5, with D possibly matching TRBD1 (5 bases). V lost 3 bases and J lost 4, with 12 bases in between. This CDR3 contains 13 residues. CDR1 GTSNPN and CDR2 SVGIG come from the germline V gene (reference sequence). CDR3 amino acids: CAWRGQGRETQYF. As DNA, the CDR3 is TGTGCCTGGAGAGGTCAGGGCCGAGAGACCCAGTACTTC.

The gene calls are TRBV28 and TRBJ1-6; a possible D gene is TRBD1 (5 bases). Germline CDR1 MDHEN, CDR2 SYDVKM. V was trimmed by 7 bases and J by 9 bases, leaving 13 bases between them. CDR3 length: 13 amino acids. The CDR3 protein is CASIRDLSSPLHF. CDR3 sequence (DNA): TGTGCCAGCATCAGGGATCTGAGTTCACCCCTCCACTTT.

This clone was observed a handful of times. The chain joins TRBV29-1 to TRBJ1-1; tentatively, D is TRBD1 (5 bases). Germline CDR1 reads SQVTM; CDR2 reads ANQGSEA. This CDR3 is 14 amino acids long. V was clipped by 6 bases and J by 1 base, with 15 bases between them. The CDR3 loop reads CSVPPGEGNTEAFF. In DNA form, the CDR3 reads TGCAGCGTACCTCCGGGGGAAGGGAACACTGAAGCTTTCTTT.

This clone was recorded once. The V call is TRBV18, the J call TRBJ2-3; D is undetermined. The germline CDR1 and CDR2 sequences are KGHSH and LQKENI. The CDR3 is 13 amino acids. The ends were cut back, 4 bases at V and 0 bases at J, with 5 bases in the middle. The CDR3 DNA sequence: TGTGCCAGCTCACTGGAGAGCACAGATACGCAGTATTTT. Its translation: CASSLESTDTQYF.

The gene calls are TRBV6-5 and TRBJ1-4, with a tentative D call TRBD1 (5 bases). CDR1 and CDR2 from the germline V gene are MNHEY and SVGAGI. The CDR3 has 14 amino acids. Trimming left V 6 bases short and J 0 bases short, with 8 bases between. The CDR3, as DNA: TGTGCCAGCAGGCCGGGGGCAACTAATGAAAAACTGTTTTTT. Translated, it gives CASRPGATNEKLFF.

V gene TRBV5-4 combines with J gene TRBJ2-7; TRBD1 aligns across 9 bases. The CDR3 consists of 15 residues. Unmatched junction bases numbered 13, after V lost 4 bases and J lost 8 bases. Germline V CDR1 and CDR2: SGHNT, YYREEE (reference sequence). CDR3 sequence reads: CASSLPGQGLLKQYF. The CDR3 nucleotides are TGTGCCAGCAGCCTACCGGGACAGGGCCTACTAAAGCAGTACTTC.

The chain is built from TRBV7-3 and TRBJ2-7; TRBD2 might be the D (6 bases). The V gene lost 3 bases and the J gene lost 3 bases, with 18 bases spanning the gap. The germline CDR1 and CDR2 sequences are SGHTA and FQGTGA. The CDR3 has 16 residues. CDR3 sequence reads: CASSLPLGDSDYEQYF. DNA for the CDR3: TGTGCCAGCAGCTTGCCCCTAGGGGACTCTGACTACGAGCAGTACTTC.

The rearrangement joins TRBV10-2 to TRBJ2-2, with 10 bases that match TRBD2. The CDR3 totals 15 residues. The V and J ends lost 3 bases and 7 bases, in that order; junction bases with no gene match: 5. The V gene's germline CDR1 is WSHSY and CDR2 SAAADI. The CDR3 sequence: CASSDPGTSVGELFF. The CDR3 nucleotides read TGCGCCAGCAGTGATCCCGGGACTAGCGTCGGGGAGCTGTTTTTT.

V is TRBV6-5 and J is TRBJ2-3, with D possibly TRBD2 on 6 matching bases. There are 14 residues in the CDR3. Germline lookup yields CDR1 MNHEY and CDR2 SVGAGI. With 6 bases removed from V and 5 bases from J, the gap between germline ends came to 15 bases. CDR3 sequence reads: CASRRGRVGDTQYF. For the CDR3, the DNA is TGTGCCAGCAGGCGGGGACGGGTCGGAGATACGCAGTATTTT.

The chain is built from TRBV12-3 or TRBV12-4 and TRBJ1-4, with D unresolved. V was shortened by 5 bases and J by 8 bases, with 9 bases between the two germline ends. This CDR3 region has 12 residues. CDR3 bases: TGTGCCAGCAGTCCCGCGGGCGAAAAACTGTTTTTT. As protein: CASSPAGEKLFF.

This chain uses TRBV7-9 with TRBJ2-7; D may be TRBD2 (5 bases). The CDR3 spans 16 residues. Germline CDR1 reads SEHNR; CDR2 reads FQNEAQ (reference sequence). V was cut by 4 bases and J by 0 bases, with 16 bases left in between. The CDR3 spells CASSSTDGVRSYEQYF. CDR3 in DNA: TGTGCCAGCAGCTCGACGGACGGGGTCCGCTCCTACGAGCAGTACTTC.

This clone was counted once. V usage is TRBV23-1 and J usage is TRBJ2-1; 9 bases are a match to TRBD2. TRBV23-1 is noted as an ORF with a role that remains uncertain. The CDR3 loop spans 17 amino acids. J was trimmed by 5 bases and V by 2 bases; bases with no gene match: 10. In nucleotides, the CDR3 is TGCGCCAGCAGTCAACTTCTAACTAGCGGGCATCACAATGAGCAGTTCTTC. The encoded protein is CASSQLLTSGHHNEQFF.

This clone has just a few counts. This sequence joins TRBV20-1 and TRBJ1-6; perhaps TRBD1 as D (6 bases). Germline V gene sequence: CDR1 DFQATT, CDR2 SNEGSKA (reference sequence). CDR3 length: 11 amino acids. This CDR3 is CISGADSPLHF. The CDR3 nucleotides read TGCATCTCAGGGGCGGATTCACCCCTCCACTTT.

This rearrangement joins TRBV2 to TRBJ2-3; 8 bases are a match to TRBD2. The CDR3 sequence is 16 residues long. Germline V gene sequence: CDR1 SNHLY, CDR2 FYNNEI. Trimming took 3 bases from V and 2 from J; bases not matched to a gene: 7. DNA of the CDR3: TGTGCCAGCAGTGACGGGAGGGCCAGGGACACAGATACGCAGTATTTT. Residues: CASSDGRARDTDTQYF.

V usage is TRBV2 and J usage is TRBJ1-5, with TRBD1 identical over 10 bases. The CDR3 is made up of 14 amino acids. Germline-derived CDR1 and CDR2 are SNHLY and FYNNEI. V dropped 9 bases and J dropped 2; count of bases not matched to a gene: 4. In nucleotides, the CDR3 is TGTGCCAGTTCGACAGGGGGCGGCAATCAGCCCCAGCATTTT. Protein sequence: CASSTGGGNQPQHF.